This T cell receptor beta chain emerged from a study of OX40 agonist ivuxolimab in advanced cancers. Study summary: Hepatocellular carcinoma, melanoma, renal cell or head and neck cancer affected the dose-escalation patients. Participants averaged approximately 65 years of age (range about 23 to 80) and were roughly 83% male. Partial responses occurred in three patients (one hepatocellular carcinoma, two cutaneous melanoma). Study-wide points: People who partly responded at 0.1-3.0 mg/kg had some of the least clonal expansion seen.

In the case of this clone: Its antigen is unidentified.

Germline V gene lookup returns CDR1 SGHVS and CDR2 FNYEAQ. V dropped 5 bases and J dropped 0 bases, with 7 bases sitting between them. This CDR3 region has 13 residues. Sequenced by immunoSEQ multiplex PCR; TCRdb stores in-frame clones only, minus some. The repertoire holds 10,000 or so clones, with less than 80% as singletons. The sequencing used CD4+ or CD8+ T cells sorted from blood, collected in a trial of the OX40 agonist ivuxolimab. The clonotype originates from an adult with an advanced solid tumor such as melanoma, head and neck, liver or kidney cancer. The chain combines TRBV7-6 with TRBJ1-1; the D is unclear. The CDR3 DNA reads TGTGCCAGCAGCCTTTCCATGAACACTGAAGCTTTCTTT. Translated: CASSLSMNTEAFF.